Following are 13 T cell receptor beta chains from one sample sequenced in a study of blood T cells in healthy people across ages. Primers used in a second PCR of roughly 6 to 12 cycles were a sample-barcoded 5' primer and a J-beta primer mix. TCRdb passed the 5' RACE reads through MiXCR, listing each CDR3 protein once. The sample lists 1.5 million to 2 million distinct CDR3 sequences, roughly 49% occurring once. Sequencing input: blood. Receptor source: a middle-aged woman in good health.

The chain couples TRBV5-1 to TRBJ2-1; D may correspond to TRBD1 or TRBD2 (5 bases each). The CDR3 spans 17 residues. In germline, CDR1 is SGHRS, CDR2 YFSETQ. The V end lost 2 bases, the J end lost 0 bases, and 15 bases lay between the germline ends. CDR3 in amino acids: CASSFTLRGRSYNEQFF. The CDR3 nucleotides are TGCGCCAGCAGCTTCACCCTCCGGGGACGCTCCTACAATGAGCAGTTCTTC.

CDR3 residues: CASSLAHGSSTDTQYF. CDR3 coding DNA: TGTGCCAGCAGCTTAGCGCATGGATCAAGCACAGATACGCAGTATTTT. This chain links TRBV7-8 with TRBJ2-3; no reliable D call. The CDR3 loop spans 16 amino acids. Germline values: CDR1 SGHVS, CDR2 FQNEAQ. The V and J ends lost 0 bases and 0 bases respectively, with 10 bases between them. Full variable domain (outside the CDR3, taken from reference TRBV7-8 and TRBJ2-3): GAGVSQSPRYKVAKRGQDVALRCDPISGHVSLFWYQQALGQGPEFLTYFQNEAQLDKSGLPSDRFFAERPEGSVSTLKIQRTQQEDSAVYLCASSLAHGSSTDTQYFGPGTRLTVL.

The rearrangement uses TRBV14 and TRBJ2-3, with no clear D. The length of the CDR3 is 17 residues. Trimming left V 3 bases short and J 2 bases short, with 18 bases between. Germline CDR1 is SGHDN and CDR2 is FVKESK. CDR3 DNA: TGTGCCAGCAGCCAGGCCCCCGGGCTCCGGCCCACAGATACGCAGTATTTT. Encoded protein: CASSQAPGLRPTDTQYF. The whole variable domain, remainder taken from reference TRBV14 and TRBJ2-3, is EAGVTQFPSHSVIEKGQTVTLRCDPISGHDNLYWYRRVMGKEIKFLLHFVKESKQDESGMPNNRFLAERTGGTYSTLKVQPAELEDSGVYFCASSQAPGLRPTDTQYFGPGTRLTVL.

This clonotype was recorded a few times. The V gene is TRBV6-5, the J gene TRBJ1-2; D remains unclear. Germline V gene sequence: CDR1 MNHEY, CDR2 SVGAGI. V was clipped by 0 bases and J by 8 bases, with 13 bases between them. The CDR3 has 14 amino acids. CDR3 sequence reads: CASSYSGSPFGYTF. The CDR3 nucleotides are TGTGCCAGCAGTTACTCGGGGTCGCCTTTCGGCTACACCTTC.

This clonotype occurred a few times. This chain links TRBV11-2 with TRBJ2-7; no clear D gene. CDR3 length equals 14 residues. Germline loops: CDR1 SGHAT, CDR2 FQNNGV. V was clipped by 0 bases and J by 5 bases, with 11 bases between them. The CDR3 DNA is TGTGCCAGCAGCTTAGACGGCCGCGCCGACGAGCAGTACTTC. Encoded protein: CASSLDGRADEQYF.

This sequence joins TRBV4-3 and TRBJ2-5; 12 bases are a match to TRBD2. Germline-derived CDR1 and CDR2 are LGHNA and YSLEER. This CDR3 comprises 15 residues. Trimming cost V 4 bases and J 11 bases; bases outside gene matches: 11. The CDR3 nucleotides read TGCGCCAGCAGCCGCTCTAGCGGGGGGGCACATGAGCAGTACTTC. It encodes CASSRSSGGAHEQYF.

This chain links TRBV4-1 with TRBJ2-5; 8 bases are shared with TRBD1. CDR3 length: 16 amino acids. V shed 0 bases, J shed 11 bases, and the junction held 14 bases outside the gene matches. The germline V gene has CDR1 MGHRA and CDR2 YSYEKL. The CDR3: CASSQDWPGGFNEQYF. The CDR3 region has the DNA TGCGCCAGCAGCCAAGATTGGCCAGGGGGCTTTAATGAGCAGTACTTC.

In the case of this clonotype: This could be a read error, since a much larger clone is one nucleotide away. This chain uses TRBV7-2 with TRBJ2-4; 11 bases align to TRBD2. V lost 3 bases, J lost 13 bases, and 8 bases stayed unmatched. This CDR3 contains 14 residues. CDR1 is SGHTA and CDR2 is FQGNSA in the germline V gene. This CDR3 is CASSFSGGAEAQYF. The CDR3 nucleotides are TGTGCCAGCAGCTTTAGCGGGGGGGCAGAGGCCCAGTACTTC. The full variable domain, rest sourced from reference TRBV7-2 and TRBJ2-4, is GAGVSQSPSNKVTEKGKDVELRCDPISGHTALYWYRQSLGQGLEFLIYFQGNSAPDKSGLPSDRFSAERTGGSVSTLTIQRTQQEDSAVYLCASSFSGGAEAQYFGAGTRLSVL.

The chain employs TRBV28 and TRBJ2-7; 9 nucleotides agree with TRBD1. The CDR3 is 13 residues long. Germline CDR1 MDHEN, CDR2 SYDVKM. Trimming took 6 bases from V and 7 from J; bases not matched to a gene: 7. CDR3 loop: CASRDRGPNEQYF. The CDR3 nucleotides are TGTGCCAGCAGGGACAGGGGCCCCAATGAGCAGTACTTC.

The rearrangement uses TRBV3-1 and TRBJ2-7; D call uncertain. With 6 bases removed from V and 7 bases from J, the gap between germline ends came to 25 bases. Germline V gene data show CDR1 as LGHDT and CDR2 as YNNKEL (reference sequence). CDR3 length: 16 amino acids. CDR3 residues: CASSLFEPKFYNEQYF. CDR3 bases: TGTGCCAGCAGTCTATTCGAGCCCAAATTCTACAATGAGCAGTACTTC.

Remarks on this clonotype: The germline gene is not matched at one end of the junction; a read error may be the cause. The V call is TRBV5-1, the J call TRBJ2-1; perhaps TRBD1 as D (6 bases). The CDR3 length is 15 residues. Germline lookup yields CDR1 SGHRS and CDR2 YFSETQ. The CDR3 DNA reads TGCGCCGGCAGCTTGGTACAGGGTCTAAACAATGAGCAGTTCTTC. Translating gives CAGSLVQGLNNEQFF.

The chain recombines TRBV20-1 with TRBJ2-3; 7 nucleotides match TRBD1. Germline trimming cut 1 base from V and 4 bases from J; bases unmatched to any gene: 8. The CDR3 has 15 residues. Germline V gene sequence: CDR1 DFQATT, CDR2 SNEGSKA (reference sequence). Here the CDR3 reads CSARVTGDRPDTQYF. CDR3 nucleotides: TGCAGTGCTAGAGTCACAGGGGACCGGCCAGATACGCAGTATTTT.

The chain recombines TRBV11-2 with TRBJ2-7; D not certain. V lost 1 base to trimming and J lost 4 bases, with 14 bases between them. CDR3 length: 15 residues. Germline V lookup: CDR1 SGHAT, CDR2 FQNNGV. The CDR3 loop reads CASSLVGDTLYEQYF. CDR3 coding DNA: TGTGCCAGCAGCTTAGTCGGTGACACCTTATACGAGCAGTACTTC.